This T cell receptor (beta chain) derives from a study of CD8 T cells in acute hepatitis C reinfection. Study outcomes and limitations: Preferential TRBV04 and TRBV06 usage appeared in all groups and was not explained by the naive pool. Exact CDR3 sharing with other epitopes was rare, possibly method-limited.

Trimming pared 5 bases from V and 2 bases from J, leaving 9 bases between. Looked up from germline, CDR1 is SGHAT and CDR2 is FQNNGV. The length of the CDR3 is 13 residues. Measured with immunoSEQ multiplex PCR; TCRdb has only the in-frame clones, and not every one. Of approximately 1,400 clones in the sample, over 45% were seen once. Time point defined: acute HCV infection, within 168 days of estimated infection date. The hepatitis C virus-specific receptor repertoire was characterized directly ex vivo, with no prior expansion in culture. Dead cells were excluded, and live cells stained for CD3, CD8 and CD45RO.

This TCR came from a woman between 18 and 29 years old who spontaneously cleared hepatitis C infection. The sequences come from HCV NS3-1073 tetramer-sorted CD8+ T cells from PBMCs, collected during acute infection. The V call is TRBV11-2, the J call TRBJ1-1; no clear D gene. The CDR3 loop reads CASSQEYNTEAFF. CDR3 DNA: TGTGCCAGCAGCCAAGAATATAACACTGAAGCTTTCTTT. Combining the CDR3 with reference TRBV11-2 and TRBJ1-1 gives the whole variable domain EAGVAQSPRYKIIEKRQSVAFWCNPISGHATLYWYQQILGQGPKLLIQFQNNGVVDDSQLPKDRFSAERLKGVDSTLKIQPAKLEDSAVYLCASSQEYNTEAFFGQGTRLTVV.